Following are 9 T cell receptor beta chains from one sample sequenced in a study of cytomegalovirus exposure and HLA in healthy donors. Researchers ran the PCR with 60 Vbeta and 13 Jbeta primers. Repertoires were generated with immunoSEQ multiplex PCR, while TCRdb's copy carries only in-frame clones and drops some. This table has over 95,000 clones, approximately 80% appearing once. Sequenced material: PBMCs. The receptor set was obtained from a woman under 30 in good health and CMV-seronegative.

This clone was found once. The chain uses TRBV27 and TRBJ2-3; TRBD2 might be the D (6 bases). The CDR3 spans 15 residues. V was shortened by 2 bases and J by 3 bases, with 12 bases between the two germline ends. CDR1 MNHEY and CDR2 SMNVEV come from the germline V gene (reference sequence). The CDR3 sequence: CASSLNSGVTDTQYF. The CDR3 DNA is TGTGCCAGCAGTTTAAACTCGGGGGTTACAGATACGCAGTATTTT.

V usage is TRBV9 and J usage is TRBJ1-5, with TRBD1 as a possible D gene (6 bases). Germline values: CDR1 SGDLS, CDR2 YYNGEE. This CDR3 contains 15 residues. The ends were cut back, 3 bases at V and 4 bases at J, with 14 bases in the middle. The CDR3 loop reads CASSATDSRNQPQHF. CDR3 bases: TGTGCCAGCAGCGCCACGGACAGCCGTAATCAGCCCCAGCATTTT.

A few counts support this clone. V is TRBV6-6 and J is TRBJ1-5; D gene ambiguous. This CDR3 region has 16 residues. V lost 0 bases to trimming and J lost 0 bases, with 9 bases between them. The germline CDR1 and CDR2 sequences are MNHNY and SVGAGI (reference sequence). CDR3 region: CASSYSYVNSNQPQHF. In nucleotides, the CDR3 is TGTGCCAGCAGTTACTCATATGTTAATAGCAATCAGCCCCAGCATTTT.

This CDR3 is CASSGGRDLGTEAFF. The DNA for the CDR3 is TGTGCCAGCAGCGGGGGGAGGGATTTAGGCACTGAAGCTTTCTTT. The chain employs TRBV11-2 and TRBJ1-1, with D possibly TRBD1 on 5 matching bases. The CDR3 has 15 amino acids. Deletions cut 5 bases from V and 4 bases from J, with 17 bases between. Germline CDR1 and CDR2: SGHAT and FQNNGV.

V is TRBV19 and J is TRBJ2-3; a possible D gene is TRBD2 (6 bases). This CDR3 comprises 17 residues. V was trimmed by 3 bases and J by 3 bases, leaving 19 bases between them. Germline V lookup: CDR1 LNHDA, CDR2 SQIVND (reference sequence). CDR3 in amino acids: CASSILSGAGRTDTQYF. The DNA for the CDR3 is TGTGCCAGTAGTATTCTTAGCGGAGCGGGTCGGACAGATACGCAGTATTTT.

The CDR3 sequence: CASSQAVRSGTEAFF. CDR3 DNA sequence: TGCGCCAGCAGCCAAGCGGTGCGGTCGGGGACTGAAGCTTTCTTT. The chain carries TRBV4-1 and TRBJ1-1; D remains unclear. V was clipped by 1 base and J by 5 bases, with 14 bases between them. Germline assignment: CDR1 MGHRA and CDR2 YSYEKL. This CDR3 contains 15 residues.

CDR3 in amino acids: CASSYLGGGADTQYF. CDR3 nucleotides: TGTGCCAGCAGTTACTTGGGCGGGGGGGCAGATACGCAGTATTTT. The rearrangement joins TRBV6-5 to TRBJ2-3; 9 bases line up with TRBD2. The CDR3 runs 15 residues. V trimming: 1 base; J trimming: 4 bases; junction bases outside the gene matches: 3. The germline V gene has CDR1 MNHEY and CDR2 SVGAGI.

This clone appeared a single time. V usage is TRBV29-1 and J usage is TRBJ1-6, with TRBD1 identical over 7 bases. Unmatched junction bases numbered 9, after V lost 7 bases and J lost 6 bases. Germline lookup yields CDR1 SQVTM and CDR2 ANQGSEA. The CDR3 extends over 14 amino acids. CDR3 protein: CSARTGSGNSPLHF. The CDR3 DNA is TGCAGCGCTCGGACAGGCTCGGGTAATTCACCCCTCCACTTT. The full variable domain, its missing parts supplied by reference TRBV29-1 and TRBJ1-6, is SAVISQKPSRDICQRGTSLTIQCQVDSQVTMMFWYRQQPGQSLTLIATANQGSEATYESGFVIDKFPISRPNLTFSTLTVSNMSPEDSSIYLCSARTGSGNSPLHFGNGTRLTVT.

This chain joins TRBV5-4 and TRBJ2-7; 10 bases align to TRBD1. With V trimmed by 4 bases and J by 2 bases, 6 bases remained unmatched. Per the germline V gene, CDR1 is SGHNT and CDR2 is YYREEE (reference sequence). The CDR3 contains 15 residues. CDR3: CASSGTGTGAYEQYF. For the CDR3, the DNA is TGTGCCAGCAGCGGAACCGGGACAGGGGCCTACGAGCAGTACTTC. The full variable domain, in which reference TRBV5-4 and TRBJ2-7 provide the parts outside the CDR3, is ETGVTQSPTHLIKTRGQQVTLRCSSQSGHNTVSWYQQALGQGPQFIFQYYREEENGRGNFPPRFSGLQFPNYSSELNVNALELDDSALYLCASSGTGTGAYEQYFGPGTRLTVT.